A single sample is the source of the 19 T cell receptor beta chains below, sequenced in a study of sequential checkpoint blockade in melanoma. Noted treatment: randomized to nivolumab then ipilimumab (arm A) or the reverse (arm B). Here immunoSEQ multiplex PCR was the method, and the copy in TCRdb shows in-frame clones only, minus some. The sample has a few thousand clones, about a third seen once. The sequencing here drew on tumor tissue (inferred from file names), taken from a patient given nivolumab and ipilimumab in sequence. These TCRs come from a human donor with melanoma.

The rearrangement links TRBV30 to TRBJ2-3; D ambiguous. Trimming took 2 bases from V and 5 from J, leaving 5 bases between them. CDR1 is GTSNPN, CDR2 SVGIG, per germline (reference sequence). The CDR3 sequence is 11 residues long. This CDR3 reads CAWSIGDTQYF. The DNA for the CDR3 is TGTGCCTGGAGTATCGGAGATACGCAGTATTTT.

As concerns this clone: Other DNA sequences in this sample translate to the same CDR3. The chain combines TRBV30 with TRBJ1-2, with D unclear. CDR3 size: 13 residues. V lost 3 bases, J lost 1 base, and 9 bases lay in between. Germline V gene lookup returns CDR1 GTSNPN and CDR2 SVGIG (reference sequence). The CDR3 region has the DNA TGTGCCTGGAGCCTAGGGATTAACTATGGCTACACCTTC. Amino acids: CAWSLGINYGYTF.

This rearrangement joins TRBV25-1 to TRBJ2-7; D is possibly TRBD2 (6 bases). The V end was cut by 7 bases, the J end by 1 base, with 11 bases between. CDR1 MGHDK and CDR2 SYGVNS come from the germline V gene. CDR3 size: 13 residues. The CDR3 region has the DNA TGTGCCAGCACCACCGGGGGTTCCTACGAGCAGTACTTC. Residues: CASTTGGSYEQYF.

The chain couples TRBV5-1 to TRBJ1-3; the D gene is possibly TRBD1 (6 bases). Looked up from germline, CDR1 is SGHRS and CDR2 is YFSETQ. V dropped 0 bases and J dropped 4 bases, with 14 bases sitting between them. The CDR3 contains 16 residues. CDR3 nucleotide sequence: TGCGCCAGCAGCTTGGATGCAGGGGCCCTCGGAAACACCATATATTTT. Its translation: CASSLDAGALGNTIYF.

This clone was counted a single time. The rearrangement links TRBV28 to TRBJ2-2, with 7 bases matching TRBD2. The CDR3 is 15 residues long. CDR1 is MDHEN and CDR2 is SYDVKM in the germline V gene. V lost 6 bases to trimming and J lost 4 bases; unmatched junction nucleotides: 8. The CDR3 bases are TGTGCCAGCAGGACCGGGACTACGATCACCGGGGAGCTGTTTTTT. Residues: CASRTGTTITGELFF.

This chain links TRBV18 with TRBJ1-2, with 9 bases that match TRBD1. The ends lost 4 bases at V and 4 bases at J; junction bases unmatched: 10. This CDR3 comprises 16 residues. CDR1 KGHSH and CDR2 LQKENI come from the germline V gene. The CDR3 DNA reads as TGTGCCAGCTCACTAGGGACAGGGAAGTTGAGCTATGGCTACACCTTC. Translating gives CASSLGTGKLSYGYTF. The whole variable domain, filled in from reference TRBV18 and TRBJ1-2, reads NAGVMQNPRHLVRRRGQEARLRCSPMKGHSHVYWYRQLPEEGLKFMVYLQKENIIDESGMPKERFSAEFPKEGPSILRIQQVVRGDSAAYFCASSLGTGKLSYGYTFGSGTRLTVV.

The chain is built from TRBV28 and TRBJ2-3; either TRBD1 or TRBD2 may supply D (6 bases each). Trimming took 3 bases from V and 1 from J, leaving 11 bases between them. The CDR3 length is 15 residues. Germline V gene lookup returns CDR1 MDHEN and CDR2 SYDVKM. CDR3 amino acids: CASSLPGAGTDTQYF. CDR3 nucleotides: TGTGCCAGCAGTTTGCCGGGGGCAGGCACAGATACGCAGTATTTT.

This rearrangement joins TRBV6-8 to TRBJ1-1; 7 nucleotides line up with TRBD1. Trimming at V came to 6 bases and at J to 4 bases, leaving 14 bases not matched to a gene. The CDR3 loop spans 16 amino acids. Germline values: CDR1 MNHGY, CDR2 SAAAGT. CDR3 sequence reads: CASSLWTDRVITEAFF. In DNA form, the CDR3 reads TGTGCCAGCAGCCTGTGGACAGACAGGGTGATCACTGAAGCTTTCTTT.

The chain uses TRBV18 and TRBJ1-1; D is perhaps TRBD1 (5 bases). This CDR3 has 14 residues. Germline values: CDR1 KGHSH, CDR2 LQKENI. The V gene lost 4 bases and the J gene lost 1 base, with 10 bases spanning the gap. This chain's CDR3 is CASSLGRGNTEAFF. The CDR3, as DNA: TGTGCCAGCTCACTAGGAAGGGGGAACACTGAAGCTTTCTTT.

The chain has TRBV7-7 and TRBJ2-7; 10 bases are a match to TRBD2. This CDR3 comprises 16 residues. The V gene end was trimmed by 4 bases and the J gene end by 5 bases; junction bases not matched to a gene: 11. The germline CDR1 and CDR2 sequences are SSHAT and FNYEAQ (reference sequence). The CDR3: CASSSRLAGLTDEQYF. Written as DNA, the CDR3 is TGTGCCAGCAGCTCCAGACTAGCGGGCCTGACCGACGAGCAGTACTTC. Variable domain in full (rest from reference TRBV7-7 and TRBJ2-7): GAGVSQSPRYKVTKRGQDVTLRCDPISSHATLYWYQQALGQGPEFLTYFNYEAQPDKSGLPSDRFSAERPEGSISTLTIQRTEQRDSAMYRCASSSRLAGLTDEQYFGPGTRLTVT.

The V call is TRBV19, the J call TRBJ2-1; TRBD1 agrees at 10 bases. This CDR3 comprises 16 residues. The germline V gene encodes CDR1 LNHDA and CDR2 SQIVND (reference sequence). Trimming at V came to 7 bases and at J to 7 bases, leaving 13 bases not matched to a gene. CDR3 nucleotide sequence: TGTGCCAGTACCACACTACCGGGACAGGGGACGAATGAGCAGTTCTTC. Translated, it gives CASTTLPGQGTNEQFF. The whole variable domain, filled in from reference TRBV19 and TRBJ2-1, reads DGGITQSPKYLFRKEGQNVTLSCEQNLNHDAMYWYRQDPGQGLRLIYYSQIVNDFQKGDIAEGYSVSREKKESFPLTVTSAQKNPTAFYLCASTTLPGQGTNEQFFGPGTRLTVL.

V is TRBV6-8 and J is TRBJ2-2; 9 bases are a match to TRBD2. The CDR3 length is 18 residues. With V trimmed by 6 bases and J by 1 base, 12 bases remained unmatched. Germline CDR1 reads MNHGY; CDR2 reads SAAAGT. CDR3 sequence: CASSLSWDSGRNTGELFF. In nucleotides, the CDR3 is TGTGCCAGCAGCCTTTCATGGGATAGCGGGAGGAACACCGGGGAGCTGTTTTTT.

This chain connects TRBV5-1 to TRBJ1-1; D perhaps matches TRBD1 (6 bases). Trimming stripped 1 base from V and 1 base from J, with 11 bases between. CDR1 is SGHRS and CDR2 is YFSETQ in the germline V gene. This CDR3 has 15 amino acids. The DNA for the CDR3 is TGCGCCAGCAGCTTGTACCAGGGGTCGAACACTGAAGCTTTCTTT. Its translation is CASSLYQGSNTEAFF. Based on the CDR3 plus reference TRBV5-1 and TRBJ1-1, the full variable domain is KAGVTQTPRYLIKTRGQQVTLSCSPISGHRSVSWYQQTPGQGLQFLFEYFSETQRNKGNFPGRFSGRQFSNSRSEMNVSTLELGDSALYLCASSLYQGSNTEAFFGQGTRLTVV.

This chain connects TRBV25-1 to TRBJ2-3; D is uncertain. The CDR3 runs to 13 residues. The germline V gene encodes CDR1 MGHDK and CDR2 SYGVNS. The V gene lost 1 base and the J gene lost 3 bases, with 5 bases spanning the gap. CDR3 sequence (DNA): TGTGCCAGCAGTGAATTAGGAACAGATACGCAGTATTTT. Amino acid sequence: CASSELGTDTQYF.

The sample holds a few counts of this clone. V and J are TRBV9 and TRBJ2-7; 7 nucleotides line up with TRBD2. Germline-derived CDR1 and CDR2 are SGDLS and YYNGEE. The CDR3 loop spans 12 amino acids. The ends lost 5 bases at V and 6 bases at J; junction bases unmatched: 5. The CDR3 region is CASSETSSEQYF. The CDR3 DNA follows: TGTGCCAGCAGTGAGACTAGCAGCGAGCAGTACTTC.

The V call is TRBV5-1, the J call TRBJ2-1, with 7 bases that match TRBD2. The junction had 5 bases not matched to a gene; V was cut back by 2 bases and J by 0 bases. This CDR3 region has 16 residues. In germline, CDR1 is SGHRS, CDR2 YFSETQ. The CDR3: CASSFFGGSSYNEQFF. The CDR3 nucleotides are TGCGCCAGCAGCTTTTTCGGGGGGAGCTCCTACAATGAGCAGTTCTTC.

The chain couples TRBV15 to TRBJ1-1; D unresolved. This CDR3 has 18 residues. The V end was cut by 0 bases, the J end by 0 bases, with 17 bases between. CDR1 is LNHNV, CDR2 YYDKDF, per germline (reference sequence). In nucleotides, the CDR3 is TGTGCCACCAGCAGAGATCAGATGCAGGCCGGCATGAACACTGAAGCTTTCTTT. Protein product: CATSRDQMQAGMNTEAFF.

This clone is deemed medium-sized. This chain links TRBV9 with TRBJ2-5; 16 nucleotides match TRBD2. CDR3 length: 16 amino acids. After removal of 4 bases from V and 5 bases from J, the junction contained 5 bases not matched to a gene. Germline loops: CDR1 SGDLS, CDR2 YYNGEE. The CDR3 coding sequence is TGTGCCAGCAGCTCCGGGACTAGCGGGAGGGCGGAGACCCAGTACTTC. Protein sequence: CASSSGTSGRAETQYF.

This clone showed up just a few times. The chain has TRBV7-4 and TRBJ2-2, with TRBD2 as a possible D gene (6 bases). In germline, CDR1 is SGHVT, CDR2 SQSDAQ. This CDR3 region has 14 residues. V was clipped by 3 bases and J by 6 bases, with 11 bases between them. CDR3 DNA sequence: TGTGCCAGCAGCTTTCGGAGGGAAGCCGGGGAGCTGTTTTTT. Its protein is CASSFRREAGELFF.